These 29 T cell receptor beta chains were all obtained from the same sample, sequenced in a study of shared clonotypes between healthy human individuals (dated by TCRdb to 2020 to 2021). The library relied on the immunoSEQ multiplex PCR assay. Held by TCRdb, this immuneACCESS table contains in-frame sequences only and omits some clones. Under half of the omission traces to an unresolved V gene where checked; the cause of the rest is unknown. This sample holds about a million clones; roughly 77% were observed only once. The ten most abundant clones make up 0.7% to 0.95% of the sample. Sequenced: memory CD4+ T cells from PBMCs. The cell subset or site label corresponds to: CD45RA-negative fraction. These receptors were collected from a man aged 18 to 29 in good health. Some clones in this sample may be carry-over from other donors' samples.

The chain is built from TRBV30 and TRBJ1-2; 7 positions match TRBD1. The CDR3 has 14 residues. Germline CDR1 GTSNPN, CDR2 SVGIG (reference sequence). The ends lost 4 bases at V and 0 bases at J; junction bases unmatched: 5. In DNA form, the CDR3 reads TGTGCCTGGAACCAGGGGGTCTCTAACTATGGCTACACCTTC. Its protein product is CAWNQGVSNYGYTF.

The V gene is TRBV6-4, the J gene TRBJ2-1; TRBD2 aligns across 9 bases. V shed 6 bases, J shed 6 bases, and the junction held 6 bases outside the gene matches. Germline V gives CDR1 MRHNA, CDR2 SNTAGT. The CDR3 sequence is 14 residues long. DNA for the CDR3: TGTGCCAGCAGGGTGGGTAGCGGGAGCAATGAGCAGTTCTTC. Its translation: CASRVGSGSNEQFF.

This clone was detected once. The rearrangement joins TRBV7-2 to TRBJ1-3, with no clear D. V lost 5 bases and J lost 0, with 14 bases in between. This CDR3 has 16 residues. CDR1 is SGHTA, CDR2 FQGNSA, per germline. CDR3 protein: CASSPPELGSGNTIYF. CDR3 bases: TGTGCCAGCAGCCCGCCCGAATTGGGCTCTGGAAACACCATATATTTT.

This CDR3 is CASRHRRDRGSYEQYF. CDR3 nucleotide sequence: TGTGCCAGCAGACACCGCCGGGACAGGGGCTCCTACGAGCAGTACTTC. V gene TRBV6-8 combines with J gene TRBJ2-7, with 10 bases lining up with TRBD1. The trim removed 6 bases at V and 0 bases at J, leaving 8 bases unmatched. This CDR3 has 16 residues. Germline CDR1 reads MNHGY; CDR2 reads SAAAGT.

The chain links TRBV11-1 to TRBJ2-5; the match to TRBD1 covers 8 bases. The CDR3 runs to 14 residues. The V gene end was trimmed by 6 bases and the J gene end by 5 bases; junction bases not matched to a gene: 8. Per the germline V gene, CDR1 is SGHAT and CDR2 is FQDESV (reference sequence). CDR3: CASRTPGGLETQYF. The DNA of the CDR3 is TGTGCCAGCAGGACCCCAGGGGGCCTGGAGACCCAGTACTTC.

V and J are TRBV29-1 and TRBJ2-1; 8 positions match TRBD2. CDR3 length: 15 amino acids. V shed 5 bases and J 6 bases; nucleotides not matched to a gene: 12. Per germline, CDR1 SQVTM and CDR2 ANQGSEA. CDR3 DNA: TGCAGCGTTCGTCTCGCACCGGGGGGGGGCAATGAGCAGTTCTTC. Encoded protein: CSVRLAPGGGNEQFF.

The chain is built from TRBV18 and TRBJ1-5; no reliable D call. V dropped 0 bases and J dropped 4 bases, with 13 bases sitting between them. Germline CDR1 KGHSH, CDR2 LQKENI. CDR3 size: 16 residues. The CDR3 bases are TGTGCCAGCTCACCACCGGCAGCTACACGAAATCAGCCCCAGCATTTT. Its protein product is CASSPPAATRNQPQHF.

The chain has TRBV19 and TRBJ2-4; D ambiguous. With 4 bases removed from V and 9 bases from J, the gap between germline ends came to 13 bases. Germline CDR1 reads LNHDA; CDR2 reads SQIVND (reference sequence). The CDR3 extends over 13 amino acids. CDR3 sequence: CASSSFPLGIQYF. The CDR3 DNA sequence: TGTGCCAGTAGTAGCTTCCCTTTAGGCATTCAGTACTTC.

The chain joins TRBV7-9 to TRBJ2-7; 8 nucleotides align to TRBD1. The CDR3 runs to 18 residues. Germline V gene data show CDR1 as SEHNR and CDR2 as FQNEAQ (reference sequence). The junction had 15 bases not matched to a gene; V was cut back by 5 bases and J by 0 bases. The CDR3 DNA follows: TGTGCCAGCAGCGAAGAGGACAGGGCCTTATTGAGCTCCTACGAGCAGTACTTC. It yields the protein CASSEEDRALLSSYEQYF. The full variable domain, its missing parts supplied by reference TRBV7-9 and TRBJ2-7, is DTGVSQNPRHKITKRGQNVTFRCDPISEHNRLYWYRQTLGQGPEFLTYFQNEAQLEKSRLLSDRFSAERPKGSFSTLEIQRTEQGDSAMYLCASSEEDRALLSSYEQYFGPGTRLTVT.

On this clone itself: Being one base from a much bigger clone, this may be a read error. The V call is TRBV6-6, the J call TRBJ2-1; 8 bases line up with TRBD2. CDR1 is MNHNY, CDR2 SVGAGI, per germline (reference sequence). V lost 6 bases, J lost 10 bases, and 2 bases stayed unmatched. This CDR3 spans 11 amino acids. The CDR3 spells CASRLAGEQFF. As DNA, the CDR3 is TGTGCCAGCAGATTAGCGGGAGAGCAGTTCTTC.

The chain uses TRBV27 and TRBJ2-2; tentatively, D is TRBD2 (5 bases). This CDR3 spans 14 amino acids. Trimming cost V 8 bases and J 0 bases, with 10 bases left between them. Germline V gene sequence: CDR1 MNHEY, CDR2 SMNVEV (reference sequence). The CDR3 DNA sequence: TGTGCCAGCGGGCGAGGGACGAACACCGGGGAGCTGTTTTTT. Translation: CASGRGTNTGELFF.

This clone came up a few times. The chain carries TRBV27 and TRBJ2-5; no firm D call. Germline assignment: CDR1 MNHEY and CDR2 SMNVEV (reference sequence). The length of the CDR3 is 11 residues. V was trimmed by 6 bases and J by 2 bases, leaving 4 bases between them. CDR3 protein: CASRFQETQYF. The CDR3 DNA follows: TGTGCCAGCAGATTTCAAGAGACCCAGTACTTC.

The chain's CDR3 is CASSPPGGAANTGELFF. The CDR3 region has the DNA TGTGCCAGCTCACCGCCAGGCGGGGCGGCGAACACCGGGGAGCTGTTTTTT. This chain connects TRBV18 to TRBJ2-2; TRBD2 might be the D (6 bases). CDR3 size: 17 residues. Germline assignment: CDR1 KGHSH and CDR2 LQKENI. V dropped 3 bases and J dropped 0 bases, with 14 bases sitting between them.

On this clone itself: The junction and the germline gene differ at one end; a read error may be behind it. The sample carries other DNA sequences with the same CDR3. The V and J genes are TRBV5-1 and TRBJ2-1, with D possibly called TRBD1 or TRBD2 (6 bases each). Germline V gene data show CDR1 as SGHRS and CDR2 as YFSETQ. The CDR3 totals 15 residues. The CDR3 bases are TGCGCCAGCAGTTTGGGGGGCCGCTCCTACAATGAGCAGTTCTTC. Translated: CASSLGGRSYNEQFF.

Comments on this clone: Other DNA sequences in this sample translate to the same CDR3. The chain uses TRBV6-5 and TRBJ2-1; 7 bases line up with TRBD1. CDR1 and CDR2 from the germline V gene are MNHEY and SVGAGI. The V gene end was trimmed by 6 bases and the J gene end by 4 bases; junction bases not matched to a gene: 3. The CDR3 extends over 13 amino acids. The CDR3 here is CASSRDSYNEQFF. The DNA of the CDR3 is TGTGCCAGCAGCCGGGACAGTTACAATGAGCAGTTCTTC.

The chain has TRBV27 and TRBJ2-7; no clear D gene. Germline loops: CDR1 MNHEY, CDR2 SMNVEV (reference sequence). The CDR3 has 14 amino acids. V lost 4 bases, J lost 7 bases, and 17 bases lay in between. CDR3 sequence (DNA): TGTGCCAGCAGTTCGGTCTCCGGACGAAGGGAGCAGTACTTC. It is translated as CASSSVSGRREQYF.

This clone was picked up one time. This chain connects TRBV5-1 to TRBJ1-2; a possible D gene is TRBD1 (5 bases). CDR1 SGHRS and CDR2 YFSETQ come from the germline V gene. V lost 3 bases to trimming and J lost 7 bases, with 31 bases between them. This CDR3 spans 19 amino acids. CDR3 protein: CASSSPKQGVGLRWGGYTF. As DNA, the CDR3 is TGCGCCAGCAGCTCACCCAAGCAGGGAGTGGGGCTTCGATGGGGTGGCTACACCTTC.

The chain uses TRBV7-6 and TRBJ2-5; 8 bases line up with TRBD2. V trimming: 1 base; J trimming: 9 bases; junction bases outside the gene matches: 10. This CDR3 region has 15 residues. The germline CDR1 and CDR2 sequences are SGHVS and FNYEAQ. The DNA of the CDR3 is TGTGCCAGCAGCTTAGATTGGACTAGCCGAGTGCCCCAGTACTTC. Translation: CASSLDWTSRVPQYF. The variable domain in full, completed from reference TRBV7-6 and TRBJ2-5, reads GAGVSQSPRYKVTKRGQDVALRCDPISGHVSLYWYRQALGQGPEFLTYFNYEAQQDKSGLPNDRFSAERPEGSISTLTIQRTEQRDSAMYRCASSLDWTSRVPQYFGPGTRLLVL.

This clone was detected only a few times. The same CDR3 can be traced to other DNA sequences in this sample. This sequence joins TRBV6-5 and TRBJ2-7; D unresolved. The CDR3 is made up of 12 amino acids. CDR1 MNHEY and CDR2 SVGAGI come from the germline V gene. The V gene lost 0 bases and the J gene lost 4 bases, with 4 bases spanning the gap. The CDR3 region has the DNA TGTGCCAGCAGTTACTCGAGGTACGAGCAGTACTTC. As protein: CASSYSRYEQYF.

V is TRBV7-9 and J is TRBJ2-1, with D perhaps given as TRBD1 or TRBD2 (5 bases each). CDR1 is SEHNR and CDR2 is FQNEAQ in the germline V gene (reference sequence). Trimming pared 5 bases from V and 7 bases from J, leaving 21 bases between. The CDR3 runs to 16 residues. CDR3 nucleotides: TGTGCCAGCAGCCCCAATCCTGGGGCCCCGGGAAATGAGCAGTTCTTC. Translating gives CASSPNPGAPGNEQFF. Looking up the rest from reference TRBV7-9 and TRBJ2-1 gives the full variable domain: DTGVSQNPRHKITKRGQNVTFRCDPISEHNRLYWYRQTLGQGPEFLTYFQNEAQLEKSRLLSDRFSAERPKGSFSTLEIQRTEQGDSAMYLCASSPNPGAPGNEQFFGPGTRLTVL.

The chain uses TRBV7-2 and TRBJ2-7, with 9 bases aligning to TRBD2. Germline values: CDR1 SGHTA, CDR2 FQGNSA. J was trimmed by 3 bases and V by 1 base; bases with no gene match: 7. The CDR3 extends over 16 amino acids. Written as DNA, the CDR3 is TGTGCCAGCAGCTTAGAGTCGGCTAGCGGGAACTACGAGCAGTACTTC. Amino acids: CASSLESASGNYEQYF.

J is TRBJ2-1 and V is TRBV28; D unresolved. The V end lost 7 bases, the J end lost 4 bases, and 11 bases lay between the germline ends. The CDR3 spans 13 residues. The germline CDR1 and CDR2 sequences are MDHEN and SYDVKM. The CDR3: CASISGRYNEQFF. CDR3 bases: TGTGCCAGCATTAGTGGACGATACAATGAGCAGTTCTTC.

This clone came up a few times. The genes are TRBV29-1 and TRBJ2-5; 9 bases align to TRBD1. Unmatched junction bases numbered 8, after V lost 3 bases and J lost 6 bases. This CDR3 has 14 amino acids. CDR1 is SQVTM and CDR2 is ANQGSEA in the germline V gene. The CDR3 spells CSVDYTGGFKTQYF. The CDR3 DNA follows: TGCAGCGTTGATTACACAGGGGGCTTTAAGACCCAGTACTTC.

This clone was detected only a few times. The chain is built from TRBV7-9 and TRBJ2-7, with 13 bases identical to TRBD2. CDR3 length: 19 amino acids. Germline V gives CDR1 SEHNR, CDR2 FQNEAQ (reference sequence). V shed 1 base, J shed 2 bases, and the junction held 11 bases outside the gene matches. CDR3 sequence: CASSLERGLAGSNPYEQYF. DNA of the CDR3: TGTGCCAGCAGCTTAGAGAGGGGACTAGCGGGATCTAACCCCTACGAGCAGTACTTC.

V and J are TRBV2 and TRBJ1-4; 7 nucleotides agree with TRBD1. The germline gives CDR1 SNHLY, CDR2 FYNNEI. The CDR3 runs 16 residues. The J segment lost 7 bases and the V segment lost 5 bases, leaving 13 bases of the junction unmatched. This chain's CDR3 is CASSPDLTGRSEKLFF. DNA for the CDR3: TGTGCCAGCAGTCCAGACTTGACAGGGAGAAGTGAAAAACTGTTTTTT.

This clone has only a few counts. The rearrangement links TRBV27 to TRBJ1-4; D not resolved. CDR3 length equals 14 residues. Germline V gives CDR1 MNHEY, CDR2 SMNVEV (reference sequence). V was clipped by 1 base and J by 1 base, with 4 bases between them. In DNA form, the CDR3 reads TGTGCCAGCAGTTTATGGGGAACTAATGAAAAACTGTTTTTT. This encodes CASSLWGTNEKLFF.

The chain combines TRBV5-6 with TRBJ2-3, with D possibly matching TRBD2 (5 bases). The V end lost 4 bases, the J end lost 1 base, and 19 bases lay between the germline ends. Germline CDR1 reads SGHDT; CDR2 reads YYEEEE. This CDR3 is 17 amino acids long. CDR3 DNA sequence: TGTGCCAGCAGCCCTAGCCCTATCTACCCTCGCACAGATACGCAGTATTTT. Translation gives CASSPSPIYPRTDTQYF. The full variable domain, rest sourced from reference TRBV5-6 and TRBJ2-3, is DAGVTQSPTHLIKTRGQQVTLRCSPKSGHDTVSWYQQALGQGPQFIFQYYEEEERQRGNFPDRFSGHQFPNYSSELNVNALLLGDSALYLCASSPSPIYPRTDTQYFGPGTRLTVL.

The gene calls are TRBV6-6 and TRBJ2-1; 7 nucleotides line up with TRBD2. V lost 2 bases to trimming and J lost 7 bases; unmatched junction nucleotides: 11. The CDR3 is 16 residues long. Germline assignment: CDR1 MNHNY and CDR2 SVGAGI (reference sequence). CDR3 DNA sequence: TGTGCCAGCAGTTACCCGAGCGGGACCGAGGGGAATGAGCAGTTCTTC. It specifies CASSYPSGTEGNEQFF.

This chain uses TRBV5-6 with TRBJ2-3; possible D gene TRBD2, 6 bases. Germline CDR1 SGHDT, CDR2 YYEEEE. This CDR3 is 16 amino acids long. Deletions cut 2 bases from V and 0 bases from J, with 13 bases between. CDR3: CASSFYGRASTDTQYF. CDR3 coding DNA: TGTGCCAGCAGCTTTTACGGGAGAGCTAGCACAGATACGCAGTATTTT.